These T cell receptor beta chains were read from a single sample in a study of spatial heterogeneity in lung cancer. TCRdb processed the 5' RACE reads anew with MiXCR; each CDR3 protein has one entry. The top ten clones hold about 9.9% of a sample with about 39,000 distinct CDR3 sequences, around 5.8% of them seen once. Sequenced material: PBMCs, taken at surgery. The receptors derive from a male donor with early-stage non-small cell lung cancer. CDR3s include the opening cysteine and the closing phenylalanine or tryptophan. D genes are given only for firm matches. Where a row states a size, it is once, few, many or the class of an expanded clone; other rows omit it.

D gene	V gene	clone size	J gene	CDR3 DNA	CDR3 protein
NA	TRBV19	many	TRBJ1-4	TGTGCCAGTAGTATCTCTTACTTGGGAAATGAAAAACTGTTTTTT	CASSISYLGNEKLFF
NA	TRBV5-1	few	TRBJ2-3	TGCGCCAGCAGCCGACAGGGACTGACAGATACGCAGTATTTT	CASSRQGLTDTQYF
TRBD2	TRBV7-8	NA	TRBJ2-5	TGTGCCAGCAGCTTAGAAGCGGGGGGCGAAGAGACCCAGTACTTC	CASSLEAGGEETQYF
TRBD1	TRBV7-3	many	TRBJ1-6	TGTGCCAGCAGCCAGGGACAGGAGAATTCACCCCTCCACTTT	CASSQGQENSPLHF
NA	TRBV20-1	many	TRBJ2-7	TGCAGTGCACACCGAACAGCGGACCCCTACGAGCAGTACTTC	CSAHRTADPYEQYF
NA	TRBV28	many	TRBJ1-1	TGTGCCAGCAGTCCCTGGGACCGCATCGTGGGGACTGAAGCTTTCTTT	CASSPWDRIVGTEAFF
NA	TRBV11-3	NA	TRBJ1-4	TGTGCCAGCAGCTTATTAGCGTGGAACAGAGCAACTAATGAAAAACTGTTTTTT	CASSLLAWNRATNEKLFF
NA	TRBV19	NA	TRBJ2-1	TGTGCCAGTACCCTAGGGGCGGGTCATGGGGATGAGCAGTTCTTC	CASTLGAGHGDEQFF
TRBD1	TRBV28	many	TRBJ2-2	TGTGCCAGCAGAGGTCCAGGGACAGGGGCCGGGGAGCTGTTTTTT	CASRGPGTGAGELFF
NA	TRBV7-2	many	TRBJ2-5	TGTGCCAGCAGCTTAGGGTTCACAGAACGTGAGACCCAGTACTTC	CASSLGFTERETQYF
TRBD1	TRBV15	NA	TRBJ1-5	TGTGCCACCGGCATATTCGGGACAGAGAGGGCCAATCAGCCCCAGCATTTT	CATGIFGTERANQPQHF
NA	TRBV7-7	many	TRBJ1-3	TGTGCTAGCAGCTTAGGCCCGCTCTCTGGAAACACCATATATTTT	CASSLGPLSGNTIYF
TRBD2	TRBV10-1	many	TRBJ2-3	TGCGCCAGCAAGAAGAGGGCTAGCGGGGGGGCGGCTACGCAGTATTTT	CASKKRASGGAATQYF
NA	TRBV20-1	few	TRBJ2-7	TGCAGTGCCCGTAGGGCAGCCTACGAGCAGTACTTC	CSARRAAYEQYF
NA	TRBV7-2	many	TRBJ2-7	TGTGCCAGCAGCTCGGACCAGGGTCGGGTTTCCTACGAGCAGTACTTC	CASSSDQGRVSYEQYF
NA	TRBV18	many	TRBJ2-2	TGTGCCAGCACCCCGAACACCGGGGAGCTGTTTTTT	CASTPNTGELFF
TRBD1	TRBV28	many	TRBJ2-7	TGTGCCAGCAGCGAACAGGGGGCGCAGTACGAGCAGTACTTC	CASSEQGAQYEQYF
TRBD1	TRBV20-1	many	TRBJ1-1	TGCAGTGCTACCGGGACAGGGGCATTTGAAGCTTTCTTT	CSATGTGAFEAFF
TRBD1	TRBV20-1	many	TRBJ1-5	TGCAGTGCTAGAGCGACAGGGACAAGAAATCAGCCCCAGCATTTT	CSARATGTRNQPQHF
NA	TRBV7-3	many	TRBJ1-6	TGTGCCAGCAGCTTCAGGGGAGGCAATTCACCCCTCCACTTT	CASSFRGGNSPLHF
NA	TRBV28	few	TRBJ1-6	TGTGCCAGCAGTTCCTACAGGGATTCACCCCTCCACTTT	CASSSYRDSPLHF
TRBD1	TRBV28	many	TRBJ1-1	TGTGCCAGCAGTTTTCAGGAGTTCAGACAGGGGTTGAACACTGAAGCTTTCTTT	CASSFQEFRQGLNTEAFF
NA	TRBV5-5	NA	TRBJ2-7	TGTGCCAGCAGCTTGGCGGGCGAGCAGTACTTC	CASSLAGEQYF
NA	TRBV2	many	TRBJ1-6	TGTGCCAGCAGCGTAGATCCGGATTCACCCCTCCACTTT	CASSVDPDSPLHF
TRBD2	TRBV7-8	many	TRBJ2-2	TGTGCCAGCAGCTCGGGACTAGCGGGGCAAGGGGCCGGGGAGCTGTTTTTT	CASSSGLAGQGAGELFF
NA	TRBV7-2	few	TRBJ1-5	TGTGCCAGCAGCTCCGGACAGATTTTTAATCAGCCCCAGCATTTT	CASSSGQIFNQPQHF
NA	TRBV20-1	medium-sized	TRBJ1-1	TGCAGTGCCATCCCCGACGTGAACACTGAAGCTTTCTTT	CSAIPDVNTEAFF
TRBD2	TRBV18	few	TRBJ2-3	TGTGCCAGCTCACCGAATGGACTAGGGGTAGCAGATACGCAGTATTTT	CASSPNGLGVADTQYF
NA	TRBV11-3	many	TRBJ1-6	TGTGCCAGCAGCTTGAGAGGGGTTGGTTCACCCCTCCACTTT	CASSLRGVGSPLHF
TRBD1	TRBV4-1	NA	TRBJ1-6	TGCGCCAGCAGCCAGGACAGGGTAAAGAGATCACCCCTCCACTTT	CASSQDRVKRSPLHF
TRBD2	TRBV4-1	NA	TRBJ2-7	TGCGCCAGCAGCCAAGGGGGATTTAGCGGGGGGGCCGAGCAGTACTTC	CASSQGGFSGGAEQYF
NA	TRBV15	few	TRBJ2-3	TGTGCCACCAGCAGAGATGGTTGGCGACTCACAGATACGCAGTATTTT	CATSRDGWRLTDTQYF
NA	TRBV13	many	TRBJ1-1	TGTGCCAGCAGCTTAGCAGGGGACCCTGAAGCTTTCTTT	CASSLAGDPEAFF
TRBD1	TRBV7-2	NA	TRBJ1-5	TGTGCCAGCAGCTTACCTTTGACAGGGGGTGGTCAGCCCCAGCATTTT	CASSLPLTGGGQPQHF
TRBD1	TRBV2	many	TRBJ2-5	TGTGCCAGCAGAAGGACAGGGGGGAAGGAGACCCAGTACTTC	CASRRTGGKETQYF
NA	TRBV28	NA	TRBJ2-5	TGTGCCAGCAGTTCGCGAGAGACCCAGTACTTC	CASSSRETQYF
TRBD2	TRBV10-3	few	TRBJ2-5	TGTGCCATCAAAGCGGGGGACCAAGAGACCCAGTACTTC	CAIKAGDQETQYF
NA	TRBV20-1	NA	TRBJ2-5	TGCAGTGCCTTCCGTAAGGCAAAGCAAGAGACCCAGTACTTC	CSAFRKAKQETQYF
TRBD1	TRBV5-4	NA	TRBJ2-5	TGTGCCAGCAGCATACAGGGGGCCGAGACCCAGTACTTC	CASSIQGAETQYF
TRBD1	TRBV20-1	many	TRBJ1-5	TGCAGTGCTAGACCTCCACAGGGGACTCAGCCCCAGCATTTT	CSARPPQGTQPQHF
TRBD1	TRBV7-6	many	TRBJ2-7	TGTGCCAGCAGCTTGTCAGGGGGTCACTCCTACGAGCAGTACTTC	CASSLSGGHSYEQYF
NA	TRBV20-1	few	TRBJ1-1	TGCAGTGCCCCATCCGTCCCAGGGGCGAACACTGAAGCTTTCTTT	CSAPSVPGANTEAFF
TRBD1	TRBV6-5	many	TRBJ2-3	TGTGCCAGCAGTACCTTAATTATCACCGGGACAGACTTAGATACGCAGTATTTT	CASSTLIITGTDLDTQYF
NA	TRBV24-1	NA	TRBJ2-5	TGTGCCACAGGCCGCGAGGAGACCCAGTACTTC	CATGREETQYF
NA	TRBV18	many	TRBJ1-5	TGTGCCAGCTCACTTGTAGGACAGACGAATCAGCCCCAGCATTTT	CASSLVGQTNQPQHF
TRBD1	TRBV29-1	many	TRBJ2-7	TGCAGCGTTGAAGAGCAAGGGGGACAGGGTCTTCGGTACGAGCAGTACTTC	CSVEEQGGQGLRYEQYF
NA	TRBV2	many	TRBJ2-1	TGTGCCAGCAGAGTTCTGGGGATTGAGCAGTTCTTC	CASRVLGIEQFF